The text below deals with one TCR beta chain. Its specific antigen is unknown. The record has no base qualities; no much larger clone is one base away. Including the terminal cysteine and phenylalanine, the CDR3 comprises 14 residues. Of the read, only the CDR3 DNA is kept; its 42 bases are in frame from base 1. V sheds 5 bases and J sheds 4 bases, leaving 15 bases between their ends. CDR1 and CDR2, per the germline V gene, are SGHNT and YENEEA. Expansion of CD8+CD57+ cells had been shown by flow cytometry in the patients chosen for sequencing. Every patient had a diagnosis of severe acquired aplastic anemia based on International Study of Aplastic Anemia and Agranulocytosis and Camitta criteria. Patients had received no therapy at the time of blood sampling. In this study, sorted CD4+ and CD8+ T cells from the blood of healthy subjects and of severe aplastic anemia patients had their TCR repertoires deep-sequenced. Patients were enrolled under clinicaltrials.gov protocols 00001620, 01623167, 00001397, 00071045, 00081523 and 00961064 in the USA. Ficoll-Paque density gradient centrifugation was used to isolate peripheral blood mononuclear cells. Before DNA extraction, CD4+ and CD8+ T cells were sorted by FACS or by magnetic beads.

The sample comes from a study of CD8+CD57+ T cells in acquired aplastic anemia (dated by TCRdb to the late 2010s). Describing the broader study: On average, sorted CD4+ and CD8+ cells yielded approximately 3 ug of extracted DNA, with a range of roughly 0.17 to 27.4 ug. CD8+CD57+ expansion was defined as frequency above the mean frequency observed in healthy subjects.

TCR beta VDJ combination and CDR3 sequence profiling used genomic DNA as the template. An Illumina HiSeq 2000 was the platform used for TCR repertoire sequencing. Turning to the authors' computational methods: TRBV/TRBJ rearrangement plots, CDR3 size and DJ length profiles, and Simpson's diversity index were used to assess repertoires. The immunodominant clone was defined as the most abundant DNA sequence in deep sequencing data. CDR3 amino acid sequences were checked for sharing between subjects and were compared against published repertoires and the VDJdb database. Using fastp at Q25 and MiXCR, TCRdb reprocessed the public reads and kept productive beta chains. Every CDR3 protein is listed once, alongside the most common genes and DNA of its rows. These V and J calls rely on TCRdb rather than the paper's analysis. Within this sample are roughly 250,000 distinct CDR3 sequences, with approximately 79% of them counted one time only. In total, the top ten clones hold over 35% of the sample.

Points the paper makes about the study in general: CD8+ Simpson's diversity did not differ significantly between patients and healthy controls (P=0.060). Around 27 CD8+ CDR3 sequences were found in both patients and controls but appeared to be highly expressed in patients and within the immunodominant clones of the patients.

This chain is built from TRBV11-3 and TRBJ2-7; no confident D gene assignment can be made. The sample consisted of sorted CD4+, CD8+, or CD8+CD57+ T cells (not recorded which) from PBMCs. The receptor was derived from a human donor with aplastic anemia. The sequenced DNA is TGTGCCAGCAGCCTTCATCCAGACGCATACGAGCAGTACTTC. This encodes CASSLHPDAYEQYF.